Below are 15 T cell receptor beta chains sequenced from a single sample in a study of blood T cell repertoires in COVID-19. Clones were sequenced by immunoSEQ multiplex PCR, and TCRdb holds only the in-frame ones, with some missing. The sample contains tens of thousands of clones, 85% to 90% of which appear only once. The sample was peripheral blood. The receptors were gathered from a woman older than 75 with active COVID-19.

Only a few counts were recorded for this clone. The CDR3 loop reads CASSPGTSGSTDTQYF. The CDR3, as DNA: TGTGCCAGCAGCCCGGGGACTAGCGGGAGCACAGATACGCAGTATTTT. This chain uses TRBV7-2 with TRBJ2-3; 12 bases agree with TRBD2. The CDR3 runs to 16 residues. J lost 0 bases, V lost 5 bases, and 3 bases had no gene match. Germline V CDR1 and CDR2: SGHTA, FQGNSA.

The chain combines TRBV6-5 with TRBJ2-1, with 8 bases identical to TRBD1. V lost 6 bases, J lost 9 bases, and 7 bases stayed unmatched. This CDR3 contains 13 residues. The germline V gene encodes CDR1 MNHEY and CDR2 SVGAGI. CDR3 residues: CASSRGPPSEQFF. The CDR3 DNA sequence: TGTGCCAGCAGCAGGGGGCCCCCATCTGAGCAGTTCTTC.

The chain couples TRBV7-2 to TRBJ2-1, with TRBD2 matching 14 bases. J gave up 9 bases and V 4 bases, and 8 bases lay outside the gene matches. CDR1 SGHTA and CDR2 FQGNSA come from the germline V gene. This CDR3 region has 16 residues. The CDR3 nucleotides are TGTGCCAGCAGCTCCCACGGGACTAGCGGGAGTATTGAGCAGTTCTTC. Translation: CASSSHGTSGSIEQFF.

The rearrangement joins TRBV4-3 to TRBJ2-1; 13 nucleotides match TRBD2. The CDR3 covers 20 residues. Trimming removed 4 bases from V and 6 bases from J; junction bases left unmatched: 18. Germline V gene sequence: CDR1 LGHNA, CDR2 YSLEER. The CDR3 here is CASSPTGRGLAGSALNEQFF. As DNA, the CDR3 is TGCGCCAGCAGCCCGACAGGCCGGGGACTAGCGGGATCAGCCCTCAATGAGCAGTTCTTC.

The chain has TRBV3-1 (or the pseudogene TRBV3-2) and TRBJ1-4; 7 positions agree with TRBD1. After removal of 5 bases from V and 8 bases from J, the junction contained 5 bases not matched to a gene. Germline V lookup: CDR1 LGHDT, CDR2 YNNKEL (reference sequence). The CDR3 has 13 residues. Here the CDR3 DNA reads TGTGCCAGCAGCGAGCAGGGGGACGAAAAACTGTTTTTT. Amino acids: CASSEQGDEKLFF.

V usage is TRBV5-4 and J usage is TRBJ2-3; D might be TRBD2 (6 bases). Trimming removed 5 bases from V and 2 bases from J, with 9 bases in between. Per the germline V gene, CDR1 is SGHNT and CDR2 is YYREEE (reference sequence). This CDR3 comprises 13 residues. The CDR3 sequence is CASSLATTDTQYF. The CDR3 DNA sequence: TGTGCCAGCAGTCTAGCGACCACAGATACGCAGTATTTT.

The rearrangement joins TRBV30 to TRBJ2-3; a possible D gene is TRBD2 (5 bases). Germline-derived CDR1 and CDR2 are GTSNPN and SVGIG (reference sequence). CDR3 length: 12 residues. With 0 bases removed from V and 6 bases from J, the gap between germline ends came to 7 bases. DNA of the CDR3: TGTGCCTGGAGTGTACTAGTGGATACGCAGTATTTT. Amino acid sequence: CAWSVLVDTQYF.

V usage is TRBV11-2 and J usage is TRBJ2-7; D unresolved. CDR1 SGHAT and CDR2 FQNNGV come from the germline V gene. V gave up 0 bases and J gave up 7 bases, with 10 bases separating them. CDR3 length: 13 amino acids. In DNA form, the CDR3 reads TGTGCCAGCAGCTTAGATGAGAGTTTGGAGCAGTACTTC. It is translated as CASSLDESLEQYF.

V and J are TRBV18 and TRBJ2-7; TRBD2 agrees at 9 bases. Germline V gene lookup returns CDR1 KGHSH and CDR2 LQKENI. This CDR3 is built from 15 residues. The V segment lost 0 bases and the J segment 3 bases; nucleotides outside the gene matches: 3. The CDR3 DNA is TGTGCCAGCTCACCACCGGGACTAGCAGACTACGAGCAGTACTTC. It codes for CASSPPGLADYEQYF. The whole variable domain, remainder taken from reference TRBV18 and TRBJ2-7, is NAGVMQNPRHLVRRRGQEARLRCSPMKGHSHVYWYRQLPEEGLKFMVYLQKENIIDESGMPKERFSAEFPKEGPSILRIQQVVRGDSAAYFCASSPPGLADYEQYFGPGTRLTVT.

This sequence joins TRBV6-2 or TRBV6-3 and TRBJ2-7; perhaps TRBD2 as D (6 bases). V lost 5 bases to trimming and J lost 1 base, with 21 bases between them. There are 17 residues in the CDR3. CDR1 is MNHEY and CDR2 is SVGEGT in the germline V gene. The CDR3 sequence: CASSLFPGSSASYEQYF. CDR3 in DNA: TGTGCCAGCAGTCTATTTCCCGGGAGCTCCGCGTCCTACGAGCAGTACTTC.

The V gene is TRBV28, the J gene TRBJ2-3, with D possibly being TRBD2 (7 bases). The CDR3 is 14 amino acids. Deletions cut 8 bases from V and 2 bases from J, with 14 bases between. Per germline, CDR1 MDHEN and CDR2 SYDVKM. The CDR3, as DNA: TGTGCCAGCCGAGGCGGGGGCCCCACAGATACGCAGTATTTT. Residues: CASRGGGPTDTQYF.

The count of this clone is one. The CDR3 is CASRYTGDYGYTF. The CDR3 DNA sequence: TGTGCCAGCAGATACACAGGGGACTATGGCTACACCTTC. V and J are TRBV27 and TRBJ1-2, with TRBD1 matching 7 bases. The germline CDR1 and CDR2 sequences are MNHEY and SMNVEV (reference sequence). The CDR3 totals 13 residues. Germline trimming cut 6 bases from V and 3 bases from J; bases unmatched to any gene: 4.

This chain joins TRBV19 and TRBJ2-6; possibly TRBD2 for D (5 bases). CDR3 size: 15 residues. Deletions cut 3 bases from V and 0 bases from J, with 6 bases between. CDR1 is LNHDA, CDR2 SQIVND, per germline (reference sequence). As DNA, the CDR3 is TGTGCCAGTAGTATTGGAGGCTCTGGGGCCAACGTCCTGACTTTC. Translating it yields CASSIGGSGANVLTF.

The CDR3 here is CASSQDPQTGTGGIYEQYF. The CDR3 DNA is TGTGCCAGCAGCCAAGATCCTCAAACCGGGACAGGGGGAATCTACGAGCAGTACTTC. The chain combines TRBV4-2 with TRBJ2-7, with 11 bases fitting TRBD1. Germline CDR1 reads LGHNA; CDR2 reads YNFKEQ. V lost 0 bases to trimming and J lost 3 bases; unmatched junction nucleotides: 13. The CDR3 spans 19 residues.

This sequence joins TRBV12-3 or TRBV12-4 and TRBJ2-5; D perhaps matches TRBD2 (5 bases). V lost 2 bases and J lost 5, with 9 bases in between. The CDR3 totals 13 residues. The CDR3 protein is CASSLSEDETQYF. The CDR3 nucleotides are TGTGCCAGCAGTTTATCGGAGGACGAGACCCAGTACTTC.